This T cell receptor (beta chain) appears in the sequencing data of a study of blood T cell repertoires in COVID-19. At the level of the study: T cells, B-cell-depleted T cells, or PBMCs provided the cDNA or gDNA that served as material.

Authors' analysis steps: How many nucleated cells were present was estimated from reference gene primer amplification. Data came from immunoSEQ multiplex PCR; TCRdb stores just in-frame clones and leaves some out. The DNA was the basis for D and trimming; V, J and clone size are from that table. The sample carries about 270,000 clones, approximately 91% recorded once. This CDR3 contains 15 residues. The V gene's germline CDR1 is SNHLY and CDR2 FYNNEI. With 1 base clipped from V and 5 bases from J, the junction kept 7 bases outside the gene matches. Enrolled through a virtual design, the participants were between 18 and 89 years of age and came from fewer than 30 US areas. In assigning cohorts, the study relied on participant-reported clinical history.

The chain is built from TRBV2 and TRBJ1-1; 7 bases fit TRBD1. What was sequenced was PBMCs or T cells enriched from blood (not recorded which). The receptor was derived from a woman in her thirties or forties with acute COVID-19. CDR3 DNA: TGTGCCAGCAGTGAAGAGGCAGGGGGTAATACTGAAGCTTTCTTT. It specifies CASSEEAGGNTEAFF.